Listed below are T cell receptor beta chains from one sample, sequenced in a study of CD8 T cells in Susac syndrome. TCRdb fed the immunoSEQ multiplex PCR reads into MiXCR, producing one record per CDR3 protein. This table has some 130,000 distinct CDR3 sequences, roughly 94% appearing once. Sample: CD4+ T cells from PBMCs. The receptors were gathered from a human donor with multiple sclerosis. Each CDR3 is given with its conserved first and last residue. The D gene is left open where the match is weak. Clone size is not always given. Where it is, it says once, few, many or a class for expanded clones.

TRBV30	-	TRBJ2-7	-	TGTGCCGCAGCAGGGATCTCCTACGAGCAGTACTTC	CAAAGISYEQYF
TRBV20-1	TRBD2	TRBJ2-1	-	TGCAGTGCTAGACGACTAGCGGGGGAGTTCTCCTACAATGAGCAGTTCTTC	CSARRLAGEFSYNEQFF
TRBV12-3/TRBV12-4	-	TRBJ2-5	-	TGTGCCAGCAGTAATCAGCAACAAGAGACCCAGTACTTC	CASSNQQQETQYF
TRBV29-1	-	TRBJ2-5	-	TGCAGCGTTGATAGGGAAGAGACCCAGTACTTC	CSVDREETQYF
TRBV20-1	TRBD1	TRBJ1-1	-	TGCAGTGCTAGAGGGACAGGCGTAAGAACTGAAGCTTTCTTT	CSARGTGVRTEAFF
TRBV7-9	-	TRBJ1-6	-	TGTGCCAGCAGCTCCTACAGCGGGACACCCCTCCACTTT	CASSSYSGTPLHF
TRBV7-9	-	TRBJ1-2	-	TGTGCCAGCAGCCCGAGCGGGGCCTCCGGGGGCTACACCTTC	CASSPSGASGGYTF
TRBV5-6	-	TRBJ2-5	-	TGTGCCAGCAGAGGGAGGGGGACCGGTGAGACCCAGTACTTC	CASRGRGTGETQYF
TRBV7-9	-	TRBJ2-6	-	TGTGCCAGCAGCTTACGTCGCACAGGGTGGGGGGCCAACGTCCTGACTTTC	CASSLRRTGWGANVLTF
TRBV5-4	-	TRBJ2-7	-	TGTGCCAGCAGCTTGGACAGGCGAACCTACGAGCAGTACTTC	CASSLDRRTYEQYF
TRBV5-4	TRBD2	TRBJ2-3	-	TGTGCCAGCAGCTTCCGGACTAGCGGAACAGATACGCAGTATTTT	CASSFRTSGTDTQYF
TRBV29-1	-	TRBJ1-1	-	TGCAGCGTTTTACCGAGAAACACTGAAGCTTTCTTT	CSVLPRNTEAFF
TRBV5-4	-	TRBJ1-4	-	TGTGCCAGCAGCTTGGCTGGGAGGCAGGAAAAACTGTTTTTT	CASSLAGRQEKLFF
TRBV30	-	TRBJ1-5	once	TGTGCCTGGACCCACTCCCTCATGGGCCAGCCCCAGCATTTT	CAWTHSLMGQPQHF
TRBV5-1	TRBD1	TRBJ1-1	few	TGCGCCAGCAGCCCGGAGGACAGGCCGAACACTGAAGCTTTCTTT	CASSPEDRPNTEAFF
TRBV12-3/TRBV12-4	-	TRBJ2-3	once	TGTGCCAGCAGCCAAACCGGGGGCGCGTCTTCAGATACGCAGTATTTT	CASSQTGGASSDTQYF
TRBV4-3	-	TRBJ2-3	-	TGCGCCAGCAGCCAAGGGAAGGGTACGCAGTATTTT	CASSQGKGTQYF
TRBV30	TRBD1	TRBJ2-6	-	TGTGCCTGGAGCCTCCGGGACAGCAGCTCTGGGGCCAACGTCCTGACTTTC	CAWSLRDSSSGANVLTF
TRBV5-1	TRBD1	TRBJ1-2	-	TGCGCCAGCAGAGAAGACAGGGCGGATGGCTACACCTTC	CASREDRADGYTF
TRBV6-5	-	TRBJ1-1	-	TGTGCCAGCCGAATCATGGGCCAGGGTGGATCGGCTTTCTTT	CASRIMGQGGSAFF
TRBV4-2	TRBD1	TRBJ2-1	-	TGTGCCAGCAGCCTTTCCGGGACAGGGGGCGAGGAGCAGTTCTTC	CASSLSGTGGEEQFF
TRBV14	-	TRBJ2-6	-	TGTGCCAGCAGCCAAGTTCACGTTGGGGCCAACGTCCTGACTTTC	CASSQVHVGANVLTF
TRBV30	TRBD1	TRBJ1-1	-	TGTGCCTGGGACAGGGGCTTGAACACTGAAGCTTTCTTT	CAWDRGLNTEAFF
TRBV5-6	-	TRBJ1-5	-	TGTGCCAGCAGCTTGGGGCGGATCAATCAGCCCCAGCATTTT	CASSLGRINQPQHF
TRBV12-3/TRBV12-4	-	TRBJ1-1	-	TGTGCCAGCAGTTTTGGCAGGGCGGCTTTCTTT	CASSFGRAAFF
TRBV15	-	TRBJ2-2	-	TGTGCCACCAGCGGGCCTCGGTCCGGGGAGCTGTTTTTT	CATSGPRSGELFF
TRBV10-1	-	TRBJ2-5	-	TGCGCCAGCAGTGAGCAACTGGGGGAGACCCAGTACTTC	CASSEQLGETQYF
TRBV2	-	TRBJ2-7	-	TGTGCCAGCAGTGCGCAAGGGGGCTCCTACGAGCAGTACTTC	CASSAQGGSYEQYF
TRBV20-1	-	TRBJ1-6	-	TGCAGTGCTACGGACGAAGCCTATAATTCACCCCTCCACTTT	CSATDEAYNSPLHF
TRBV27	TRBD1	TRBJ2-7	-	TGTGCCAGCAAATCCGACAGGGCGAGCTCCTACGAGCAGTACTTC	CASKSDRASSYEQYF
TRBV18	-	TRBJ1-5	-	TGTGCCAGCTCACCCGGGAGGCCGAGCAATCAGCCCCAGCATTTT	CASSPGRPSNQPQHF
TRBV6-2/TRBV6-3	-	TRBJ1-1	-	TGTGCCAGCAGTTACGGGGTACCGTTGAGCACTGAAGCTTTCTTT	CASSYGVPLSTEAFF
TRBV12-3/TRBV12-4	-	TRBJ2-4	-	TGTGCCAGCAGTCCCCGAGGGAAAAACATTCAGTACTTC	CASSPRGKNIQYF
TRBV23-1	TRBD1	TRBJ1-5	once	TGCGCCAGCAGGCGGGGGGACAGCCACCCTCAACCCCAGCATTTT	CASRRGDSHPQPQHF
TRBV7-2	-	TRBJ2-7	once	TGTGCCAGCAGCTTCGAACATACCTACGAGCAGTACTTC	CASSFEHTYEQYF
TRBV5-1	-	TRBJ2-1	-	TGCGCCAGCAGCTTCCTTGGGGGACTTAGCTCCTACAATGAGCAGTTCTTC	CASSFLGGLSSYNEQFF
TRBV15	TRBD1	TRBJ1-1	-	TGTGCCACCAGCCCGAGAGGACAGGGAGGCACTGAAGCTTTCTTT	CATSPRGQGGTEAFF
TRBV27	TRBD1	TRBJ1-1	-	TGTGCCAGCAGTGCTTCCGGGACAGGGGACACTGAAGCTTTCTTT	CASSASGTGDTEAFF
TRBV6-5	-	TRBJ2-1	-	TGTGCCAGCAAAGAGGGGCGTCAGGGAGGCAATGAGCAGTTCTTC	CASKEGRQGGNEQFF
TRBV6-6	-	TRBJ2-7	-	TGTGCCAGTAGCGGTTCCGACTACGAGCAGTACTTC	CASSGSDYEQYF
TRBV5-4	TRBD2	TRBJ2-1	-	TGTGCCTCCCCAGGGACTAGCGGACCGAGCTCCTACAATGAGCAGTTCTTC	CASPGTSGPSSYNEQFF
TRBV9	TRBD2	TRBJ2-7	-	TGTGCCAGCAGCGTCTCCGGGACTAGCGGGATCGGCGAGCAGTACTTC	CASSVSGTSGIGEQYF
TRBV5-1	-	TRBJ1-4	-	TGCGCCAGCAGGCGTGGGGTGGAGACTAATGAAAAACTGTTTTTT	CASRRGVETNEKLFF
TRBV5-1	TRBD2	TRBJ2-1	-	TGCGCCAGCAGCTCTTCCGGGACTAGCGCGAATGAGCAGTTCTTC	CASSSSGTSANEQFF
TRBV12-3/TRBV12-4	-	TRBJ1-2	-	TGTGCCAGCAGTCCGACTGCCCCCGGGACACTACCTCTCACCTTC	CASSPTAPGTLPLTF
TRBV12-3/TRBV12-4	-	TRBJ1-2	-	TGTGCCAGCACCGGACTCCGGGGCTTCTATGGCTACACCTTC	CASTGLRGFYGYTF
TRBV3-1	-	TRBJ2-2	-	TGTGCCAGCAGCCAAGAGGACGCGAACACCGGGGAGCTGTTTTTT	CASSQEDANTGELFF
TRBV19	-	TRBJ1-1	-	TGTGCCAGTAGTGGCTCTTGGGTTGGAGCTTTCTTT	CASSGSWVGAFF
TRBV5-1	TRBD2	TRBJ2-3	-	TGCGCCAGCAGCTCGACAGCCACTAGCGGGAGGGCCCATACGCAGTATTTT	CASSSTATSGRAHTQYF
TRBV30	TRBD1	TRBJ2-2	once	TGTGCCTGGAGAGGAAGGGGACAGGGGTACACCGGGGAGCTGTTTTTT	CAWRGRGQGYTGELFF
TRBV18	TRBD2	TRBJ2-7	-	TGTGCCAGCTCACCTGGTGTCGGGCCGGGGGGCGAGCAGTACTTC	CASSPGVGPGGEQYF
TRBV5-1	-	TRBJ1-1	-	TGCGCCAGCAGCTTTTCATCCCTGGGAGCAGGAGGGGAAGCTTTCTTT	CASSFSSLGAGGEAFF
TRBV10-3	-	TRBJ1-1	-	TGTGCCATCAGTGAGTCGAGGTTGGGAGGGACTGAAGCTTTCTTT	CAISESRLGGTEAFF
TRBV20-1	-	TRBJ2-7	-	TGCAGTGCGGAGGGACGTACCTACGAGCAGTACTTC	CSAEGRTYEQYF
TRBV20-1	TRBD2	TRBJ2-7	-	TGCAGTGCTGAGCGGGGAGGAGGGGAGCAGTACTTC	CSAERGGGEQYF
TRBV7-9	-	TRBJ1-2	-	TGTGCCAGCAGCTACAGGGAGGGCTACACCTTC	CASSYREGYTF
TRBV5-1	-	TRBJ2-2	-	TGCGCCAGCAAACCCTCGGACACCGGGGAGCTGTTTTTT	CASKPSDTGELFF